Sequencing of this TCR beta chain was carried out in a study of response to subunit inactivated influenza vaccine. This clonotype has just a few counts. What it binds is unknown. General study findings and limits: Each seasonal flu vaccination may recruit only limited new T cells, authors suggested.

CDR1 is SQVTM, CDR2 ANQGSEA, per germline. V dropped 0 bases and J dropped 3 bases, with 6 bases sitting between them. The CDR3 covers 12 residues. TCRdb re-analysed the RT-PCR reads in MiXCR, keeping a single row per CDR3 protein. The sample lists about 480,000 distinct CDR3 sequences, 13% occurring once. The clonotype comes from a man in his fifties who received an inactivated influenza vaccine. The material was PBMCs from blood, obtained about 40 days after vaccination. V and J are TRBV29-1 and TRBJ2-7; a possible D gene is TRBD2 (6 bases). The CDR3 DNA reads as TGCAGCGTTGAAGAGGGAGGCTACGAGCAGTACTTC. Translation: CSVEEGGYEQYF.